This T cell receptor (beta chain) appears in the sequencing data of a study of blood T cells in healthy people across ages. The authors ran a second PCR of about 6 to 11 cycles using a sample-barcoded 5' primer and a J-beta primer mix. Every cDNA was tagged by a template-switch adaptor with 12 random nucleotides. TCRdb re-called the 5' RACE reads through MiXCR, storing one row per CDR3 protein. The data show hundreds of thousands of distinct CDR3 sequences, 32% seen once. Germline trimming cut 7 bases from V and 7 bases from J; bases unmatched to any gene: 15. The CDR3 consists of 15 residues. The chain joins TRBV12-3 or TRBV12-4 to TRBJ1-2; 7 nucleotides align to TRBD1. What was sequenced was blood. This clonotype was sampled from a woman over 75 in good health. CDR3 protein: CASNPTGTALGGYTF. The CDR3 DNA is TGTGCCAGCAATCCGACCGGGACAGCCTTAGGTGGCTACACCTTC.